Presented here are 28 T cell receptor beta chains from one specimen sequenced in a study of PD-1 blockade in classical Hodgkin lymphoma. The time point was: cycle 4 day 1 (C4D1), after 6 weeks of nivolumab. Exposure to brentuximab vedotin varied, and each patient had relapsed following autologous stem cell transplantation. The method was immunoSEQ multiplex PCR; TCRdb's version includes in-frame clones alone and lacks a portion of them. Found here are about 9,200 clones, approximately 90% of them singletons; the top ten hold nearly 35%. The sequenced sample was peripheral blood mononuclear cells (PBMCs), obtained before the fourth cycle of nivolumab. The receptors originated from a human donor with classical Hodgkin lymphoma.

The CDR3 reads CASSPAPLRQGGFGELFF. For the CDR3, the DNA is TGCGCCAGCAGCCCCGCTCCCCTGCGGCAGGGAGGGTTCGGGGAGCTGTTTTTT. The rearrangement joins TRBV1 to TRBJ2-2; TRBD2, as called in the table, went unchecked against the DNA. TRBV1 is labeled a pseudogene. The CDR3 consists of 18 residues.

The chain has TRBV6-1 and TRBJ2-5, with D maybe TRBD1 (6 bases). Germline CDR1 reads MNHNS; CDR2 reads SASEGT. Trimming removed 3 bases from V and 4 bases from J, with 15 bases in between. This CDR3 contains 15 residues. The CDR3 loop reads CASSDGPPGAETQYF. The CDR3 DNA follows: TGTGCCAGCAGTGACGGACCCCCAGGGGCAGAGACCCAGTACTTC.

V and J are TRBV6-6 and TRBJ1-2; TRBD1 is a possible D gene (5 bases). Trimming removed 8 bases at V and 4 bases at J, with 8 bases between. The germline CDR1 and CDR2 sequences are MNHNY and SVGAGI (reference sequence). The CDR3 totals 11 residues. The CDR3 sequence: CASRGSYGYTF. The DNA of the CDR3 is TGTGCCAGCCGGGGCAGCTATGGCTACACCTTC.

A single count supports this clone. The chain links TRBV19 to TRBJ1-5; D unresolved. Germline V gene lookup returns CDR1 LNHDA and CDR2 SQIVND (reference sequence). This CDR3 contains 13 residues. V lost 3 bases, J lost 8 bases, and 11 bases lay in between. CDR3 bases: TGTGCCAGTAGTATGACCCCCCGTGAGCCCCAGCATTTT. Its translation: CASSMTPREPQHF.

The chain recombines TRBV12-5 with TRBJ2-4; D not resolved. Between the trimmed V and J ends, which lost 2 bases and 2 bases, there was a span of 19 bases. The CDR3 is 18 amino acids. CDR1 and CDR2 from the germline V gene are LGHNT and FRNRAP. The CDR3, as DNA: TGTGCTAGTGGTTTGACCGGCGGTTATACGGTAACCAAAAACATTCAGTACTTC. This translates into CASGLTGGYTVTKNIQYF.

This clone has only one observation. The CDR3 bases are TGTGCCAGCAGCTTAGGTCTGCCTGCCGTGGAGCAGTTCTTC. Protein: CASSLGLPAVEQFF. The chain joins TRBV7-3 to TRBJ2-1; D gene ambiguous. This CDR3 region has 14 residues. Germline-derived CDR1 and CDR2 are SGHTA and FQGTGA. Deletions cut 2 bases from V and 10 bases from J, with 15 bases between.

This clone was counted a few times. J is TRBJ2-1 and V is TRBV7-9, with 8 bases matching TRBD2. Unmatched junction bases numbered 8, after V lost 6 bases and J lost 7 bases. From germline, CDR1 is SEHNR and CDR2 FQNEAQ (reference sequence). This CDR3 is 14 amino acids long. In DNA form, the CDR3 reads TGTGCCAGCAGTTCTCCGGGAGGGTTAAATGAGCAGTTCTTC. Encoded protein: CASSSPGGLNEQFF.

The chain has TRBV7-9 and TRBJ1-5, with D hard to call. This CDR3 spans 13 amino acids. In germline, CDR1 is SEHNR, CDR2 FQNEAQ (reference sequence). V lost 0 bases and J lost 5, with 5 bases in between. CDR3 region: CASSLARDQPQHF. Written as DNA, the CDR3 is TGTGCCAGCAGCTTAGCCCGTGATCAGCCCCAGCATTTT.

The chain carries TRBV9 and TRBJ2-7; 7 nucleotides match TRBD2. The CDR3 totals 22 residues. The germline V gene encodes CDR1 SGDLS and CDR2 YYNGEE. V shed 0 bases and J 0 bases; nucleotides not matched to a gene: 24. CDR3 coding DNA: TGTGCCAGCAGCGTAGCCCTACCCTCCACCCGAAAAACCGGGACTAACTCCTACGAGCAGTACTTC. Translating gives CASSVALPSTRKTGTNSYEQYF.

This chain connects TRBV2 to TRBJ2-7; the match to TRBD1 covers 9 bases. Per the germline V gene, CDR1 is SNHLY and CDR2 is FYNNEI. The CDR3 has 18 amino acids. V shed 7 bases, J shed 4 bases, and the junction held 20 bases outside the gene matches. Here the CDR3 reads CASTDMPGDRARQYEQYF. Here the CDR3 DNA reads TGTGCCAGCACGGACATGCCGGGGGACAGGGCCCGTCAATACGAGCAGTACTTC.

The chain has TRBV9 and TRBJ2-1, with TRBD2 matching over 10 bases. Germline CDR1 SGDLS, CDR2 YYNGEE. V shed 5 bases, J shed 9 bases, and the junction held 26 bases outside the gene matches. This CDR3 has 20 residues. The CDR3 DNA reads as TGTGCCAGCAGTGTCCAAGGGGGGGCTAGCGGGAGCCCCCAATATGGTGAGCAGTTCTTC. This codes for CASSVQGGASGSPQYGEQFF.

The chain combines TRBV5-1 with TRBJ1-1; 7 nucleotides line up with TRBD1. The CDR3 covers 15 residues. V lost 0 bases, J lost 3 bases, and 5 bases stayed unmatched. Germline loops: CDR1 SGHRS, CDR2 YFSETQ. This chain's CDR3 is CASSLGGTGDTEAFF. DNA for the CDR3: TGCGCCAGCAGCTTGGGGGGTACAGGGGACACTGAAGCTTTCTTT.

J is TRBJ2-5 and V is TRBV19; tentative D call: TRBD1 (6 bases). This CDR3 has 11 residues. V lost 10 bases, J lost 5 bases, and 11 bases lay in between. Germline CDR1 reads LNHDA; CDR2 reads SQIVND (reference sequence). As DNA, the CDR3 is TGTGCCACAGGGACACCCGAGACCCAGTACTTC. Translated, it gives CATGTPETQYF.

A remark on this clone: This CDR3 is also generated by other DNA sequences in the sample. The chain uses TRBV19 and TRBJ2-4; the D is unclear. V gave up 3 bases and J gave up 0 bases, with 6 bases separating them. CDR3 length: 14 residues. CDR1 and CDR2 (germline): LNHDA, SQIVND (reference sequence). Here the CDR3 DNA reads TGTGCCAGTAGTATTAGAGGAGCCAAAAACATTCAGTACTTC. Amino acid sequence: CASSIRGAKNIQYF.

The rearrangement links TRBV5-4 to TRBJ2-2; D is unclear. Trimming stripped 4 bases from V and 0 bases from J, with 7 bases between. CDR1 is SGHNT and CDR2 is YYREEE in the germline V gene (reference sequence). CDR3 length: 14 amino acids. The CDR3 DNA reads TGTGCCAGCAGCAGAGAGACGAACACCGGGGAGCTGTTTTTT. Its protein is CASSRETNTGELFF. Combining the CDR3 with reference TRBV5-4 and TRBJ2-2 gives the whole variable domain ETGVTQSPTHLIKTRGQQVTLRCSSQSGHNTVSWYQQALGQGPQFIFQYYREEENGRGNFPPRFSGLQFPNYSSELNVNALELDDSALYLCASSRETNTGELFFGEGSRLTVL.

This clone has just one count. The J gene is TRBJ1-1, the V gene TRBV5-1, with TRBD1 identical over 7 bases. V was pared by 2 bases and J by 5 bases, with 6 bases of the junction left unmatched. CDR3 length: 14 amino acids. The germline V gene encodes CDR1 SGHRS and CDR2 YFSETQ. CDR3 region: CASSLEGASTEAFF. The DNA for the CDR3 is TGCGCCAGCAGCTTAGAGGGGGCGAGTACTGAAGCTTTCTTT.

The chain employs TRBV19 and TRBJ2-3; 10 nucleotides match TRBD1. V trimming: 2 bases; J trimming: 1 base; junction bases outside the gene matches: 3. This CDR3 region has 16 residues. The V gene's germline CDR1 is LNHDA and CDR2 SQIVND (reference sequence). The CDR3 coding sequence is TGTGCCAGTAGTATATTAGGACAGGGGGGCACAGATACGCAGTATTTT. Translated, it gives CASSILGQGGTDTQYF. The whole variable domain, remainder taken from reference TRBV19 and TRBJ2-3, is DGGITQSPKYLFRKEGQNVTLSCEQNLNHDAMYWYRQDPGQGLRLIYYSQIVNDFQKGDIAEGYSVSREKKESFPLTVTSAQKNPTAFYLCASSILGQGGTDTQYFGPGTRLTVL.

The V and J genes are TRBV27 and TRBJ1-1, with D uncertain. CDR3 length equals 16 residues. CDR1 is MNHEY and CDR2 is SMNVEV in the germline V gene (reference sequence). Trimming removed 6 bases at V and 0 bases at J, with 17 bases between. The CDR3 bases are TGTGCCAGCAGCCAGCTCCAGGCGCCCGTGAACACTGAAGCTTTCTTT. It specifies CASSQLQAPVNTEAFF.

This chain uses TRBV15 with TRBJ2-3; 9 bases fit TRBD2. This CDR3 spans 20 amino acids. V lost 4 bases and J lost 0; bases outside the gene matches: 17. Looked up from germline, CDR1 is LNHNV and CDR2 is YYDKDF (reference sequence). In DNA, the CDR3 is TGTGCCACCAGCAAGCCCTGGGGTAGCGGGAGTTCTTCTAGCACAGATACGCAGTATTTT. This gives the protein CATSKPWGSGSSSSTDTQYF.

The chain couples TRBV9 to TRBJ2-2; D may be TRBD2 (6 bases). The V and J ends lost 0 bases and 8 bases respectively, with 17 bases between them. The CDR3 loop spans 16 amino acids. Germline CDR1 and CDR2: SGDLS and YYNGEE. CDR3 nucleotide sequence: TGTGCCAGCAGCGTAGGTTCGGGGGAGTTGGCGGGGGAGCTGTTTTTT. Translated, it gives CASSVGSGELAGELFF.

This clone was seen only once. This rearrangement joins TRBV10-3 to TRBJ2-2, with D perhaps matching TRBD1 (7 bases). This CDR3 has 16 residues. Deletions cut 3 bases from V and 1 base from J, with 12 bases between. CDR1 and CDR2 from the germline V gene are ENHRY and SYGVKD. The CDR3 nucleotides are TGTGCCATCAGTGACTCGCAGGGGGGGAACACCGGGGAGCTGTTTTTT. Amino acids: CAISDSQGGNTGELFF.

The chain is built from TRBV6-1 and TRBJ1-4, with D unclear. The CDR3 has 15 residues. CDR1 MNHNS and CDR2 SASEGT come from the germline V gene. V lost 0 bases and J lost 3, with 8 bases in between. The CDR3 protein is CASSEAWGSNEKLFF. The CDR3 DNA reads TGTGCCAGCAGTGAAGCTTGGGGATCTAATGAAAAACTGTTTTTT.

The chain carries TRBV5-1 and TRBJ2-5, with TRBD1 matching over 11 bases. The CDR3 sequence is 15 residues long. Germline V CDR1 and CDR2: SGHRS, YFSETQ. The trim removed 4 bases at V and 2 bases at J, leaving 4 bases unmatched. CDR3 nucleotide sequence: TGCGCCAGCAGCCCCCGGGACAGGGGGCAAGAGACCCAGTACTTC. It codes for CASSPRDRGQETQYF. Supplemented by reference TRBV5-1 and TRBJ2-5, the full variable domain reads KAGVTQTPRYLIKTRGQQVTLSCSPISGHRSVSWYQQTPGQGLQFLFEYFSETQRNKGNFPGRFSGRQFSNSRSEMNVSTLELGDSALYLCASSPRDRGQETQYFGPGTRLLVL.

The CDR3 here is CASSFRDAAEQYF. The CDR3 DNA is TGTGCCAGCAGCTTCAGAGACGCGGCCGAGCAGTACTTC. The chain combines TRBV7-9 with TRBJ2-7; D unclear. The CDR3 loop spans 13 amino acids. V was trimmed by 3 bases and J by 6 bases, leaving 12 bases between them. Germline V gene data show CDR1 as SEHNR and CDR2 as FQNEAQ (reference sequence).

As DNA, the CDR3 is TGTGCCAGCAGCGTAGGCCCAGGCCCCGAGCCCCAGCATTTT. Protein: CASSVGPGPEPQHF. The chain carries TRBV9 and TRBJ1-5, with D unclear. This CDR3 is 14 amino acids long. V was pared by 0 bases and J by 8 bases, with 12 bases between. Germline values: CDR1 SGDLS, CDR2 YYNGEE.

This CDR3 reads CATSGGGYNEQFF. CDR3 coding DNA: TGTGCCACCAGTGGCGGCGGTTACAATGAGCAGTTCTTC. The chain is built from TRBV15 and TRBJ2-1; no definite D call. The CDR3 covers 13 residues. Germline CDR1 and CDR2: LNHNV and YYDKDF (reference sequence). Deletions cut 6 bases from V and 4 bases from J, with 10 bases between.

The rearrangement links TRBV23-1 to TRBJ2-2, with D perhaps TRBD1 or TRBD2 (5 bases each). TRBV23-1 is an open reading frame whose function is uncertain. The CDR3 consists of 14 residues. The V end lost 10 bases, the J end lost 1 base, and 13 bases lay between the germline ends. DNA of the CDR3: TGCGCCAACCAGGGACGAATGAACACCGGGGAGCTGTTTTTT. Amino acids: CANQGRMNTGELFF.

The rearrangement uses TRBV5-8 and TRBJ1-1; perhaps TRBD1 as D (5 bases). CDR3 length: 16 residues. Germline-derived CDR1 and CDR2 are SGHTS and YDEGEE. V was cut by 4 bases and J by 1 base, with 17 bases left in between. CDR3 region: CASSDRTGRWNTEAFF. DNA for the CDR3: TGTGCCAGCAGCGATCGAACGGGACGGTGGAACACTGAAGCTTTCTTT.